This T cell receptor beta chain was recorded in a study of CD8+ T cells in alopecia areata. Study information: Patients in the treated group were given tofacitinib by mouth, 5 to 10 mg twice a day.

After isolation, RNA underwent reverse transcription to generate cDNA as the sequencing template. Produced via immunoSEQ multiplex PCR; TCRdb's table is partial and in-frame only. The data show approximately 190,000 clones, with 55% to 75% seen just once and more than 5.5% held by the top ten. Documented treatment: oral pan-JAK inhibitor, 5-10 mg twice daily. V was cut by 3 bases and J by 1 base, with 16 bases left in between. This CDR3 is 18 amino acids long. The germline V gene has CDR1 MGHDK and CDR2 SYGVNS. The clonotype was recovered from a human donor with alopecia areata. The chain links TRBV25-1 to TRBJ2-6, with a weak D call TRBD1 (6 bases). Here the sequenced sample was CD4+ T cells sorted from blood, taken at week 24, from a patient treated with tofacitinib. CDR3 region: CASSEGSGGQSGANVLTF. In nucleotides, the CDR3 is TGTGCCAGCAGTGAGGGGAGTGGGGGCCAATCTGGGGCCAACGTCCTGACTTTC.